This T cell receptor (beta chain) comes out of a study of monozygotic twins with inflammatory bowel disease. Germline CDR1 reads DFQATT; CDR2 reads SNEGSKA (reference sequence). This CDR3 has 12 residues. Molecular identifiers with 6-nucleotide sample barcodes were added during cDNA synthesis via template switching. TCRdb reworked the 5' RACE reads into one entry per CDR3 protein, no DNA. The sample holds about 300,000 distinct CDR3 sequences. Unsorted whole blood yielded the total RNA, with T cells left unselected. The specimen was blood. The rearrangement uses TRBV20-1 and TRBJ2-3; TCRdb names TRBD2, which stays unverified in the absence of DNA. The receptor comes from a human donor with ulcerative colitis or Crohn's disease, or a healthy co-twin of an affected twin (not recorded which). This CDR3 reads CSAALSTDTQYF.